The 20 T cell receptor beta chains reported below all come from one sample, sequenced in a study of blood T cell repertoires in COVID-19. Some clones are missing from TCRdb's copy, which holds only in-frame ones; the method was immunoSEQ multiplex PCR. Of 150,000 to 200,000 clones detected, roughly 79% appear once; the ten largest clones hold around a fifth. The sequencing input was peripheral blood. These receptors were taken from a woman aged 80 or over with acute or convalescent COVID-19.

The chain carries TRBV14 and TRBJ1-2; no firm D call. Trimming stripped 1 base from V and 1 base from J, with 7 bases between. Germline lookup yields CDR1 SGHDN and CDR2 FVKESK. The CDR3 loop spans 14 amino acids. The CDR3 nucleotides read TGTGCCAGCAGCCAAGCCGGGGTTAACTATGGCTACACCTTC. Its translation is CASSQAGVNYGYTF.

This clone was found once. The J gene is TRBJ1-2, the V gene TRBV19; D ambiguous. The CDR3 runs 13 residues. Trimming stripped 7 bases from V and 3 bases from J, with 12 bases between. CDR1 and CDR2 (germline): LNHDA, SQIVND (reference sequence). CDR3 bases: TGTGCCAGTACCCCACGGACTCACTATGGCTACACCTTC. It encodes CASTPRTHYGYTF.

The rearrangement joins TRBV13 to TRBJ2-1; D possibly corresponds to TRBD2 (6 bases). CDR1 PRHDT and CDR2 FYEKMQ come from the germline V gene (reference sequence). The CDR3 is 14 amino acids. V was shortened by 5 bases and J by 10 bases, with 18 bases between the two germline ends. For the CDR3, the DNA is TGTGCCAGCAGCCCAGGACTGGAGGGTGGGGAGCAGTTCTTC. Its protein product is CASSPGLEGGEQFF. Complete variable domain (other parts from reference TRBV13 and TRBJ2-1): AAGVIQSPRHLIKEKRETATLKCYPIPRHDTVYWYQQGPGQDPQFLISFYEKMQSDKGSIPDRFSAQQFSDYHSELNMSSLELGDSALYFCASSPGLEGGEQFFGPGTRLTVL.

This clone was counted once. V usage is TRBV7-2 and J usage is TRBJ1-5; D remains unclear. The CDR3 is 13 amino acids. Germline CDR1 reads SGHTA; CDR2 reads FQGNSA. Between the trimmed V and J ends, which lost 1 base and 7 bases, there was a span of 8 bases. The CDR3 nucleotides read TGTGCCAGCAGCTTAGGGCAAAGACAGCCCCAGCATTTT. The encoded protein is CASSLGQRQPQHF. The full variable domain, in which reference TRBV7-2 and TRBJ1-5 provide the parts outside the CDR3, is GAGVSQSPSNKVTEKGKDVELRCDPISGHTALYWYRQSLGQGLEFLIYFQGNSAPDKSGLPSDRFSAERTGGSVSTLTIQRTQQEDSAVYLCASSLGQRQPQHFGDGTRLSIL.

This clone appeared a single time. The chain couples TRBV4-1 to TRBJ2-1, with D tentatively TRBD2 (6 bases). The length of the CDR3 is 16 residues. Germline V gives CDR1 MGHRA, CDR2 YSYEKL. Trimming took 0 bases from V and 1 from J, leaving 10 bases between them. The chain's CDR3 is CASSQDGAGSYNEQFF. CDR3 nucleotides: TGCGCCAGCAGCCAAGATGGTGCGGGATCCTACAATGAGCAGTTCTTC.

V usage is TRBV3-1 (or the pseudogene TRBV3-2) and J usage is TRBJ1-2; 7 nucleotides line up with TRBD1. Germline CDR1 reads LGHDT; CDR2 reads YNNKEL (reference sequence). V was pared by 0 bases and J by 4 bases, with 8 bases of the junction left unmatched. CDR3 length equals 16 residues. CDR3 in amino acids: CASSQEGTDRGYGYTF. In nucleotides, the CDR3 is TGTGCCAGCAGCCAAGAAGGGACAGATAGAGGCTATGGCTACACCTTC.

The chain carries TRBV12-3 or TRBV12-4 and TRBJ2-5, with 9 nucleotides matching TRBD1. The CDR3 length is 12 residues. The ends lost 6 bases at V and 9 bases at J; junction bases unmatched: 5. The CDR3 coding sequence is TGTGCCAGCAGAAGGACAGGGGAGCCCCAGTACTTC. It translates to CASRRTGEPQYF.

This clone was picked up a small number of times. The chain uses TRBV19 and TRBJ2-1; TRBD2 aligns across 8 bases. The trim removed 3 bases at V and 2 bases at J, leaving 6 bases unmatched. This CDR3 is built from 16 residues. Germline loops: CDR1 LNHDA, CDR2 SQIVND (reference sequence). The CDR3 reads CASSILGRAPYNEQFF. The DNA for the CDR3 is TGTGCCAGTAGTATCCTCGGGAGGGCCCCCTACAATGAGCAGTTCTTC.

The chain couples TRBV5-1 to TRBJ2-2, with 8 bases lining up with TRBD2. CDR1 is SGHRS, CDR2 YFSETQ, per germline. The CDR3 totals 16 residues. Trimming cost V 4 bases and J 9 bases; bases outside gene matches: 14. The CDR3 is CASSRSGTRGARELFF. The DNA for the CDR3 is TGCGCCAGCAGCAGATCCGGGACTAGGGGTGCCAGGGAGCTGTTTTTT.

This clone has at least ten counts. The CDR3 DNA is TGTGCCAGCAGCCCTACCTCGAGCTCCTACAATGAGCAGTTCTTC. Its protein product is CASSPTSSSYNEQFF. The genes are TRBV7-9 and TRBJ2-1; D uncertain. V was trimmed by 5 bases and J by 0 bases, leaving 11 bases between them. Germline CDR1 SEHNR, CDR2 FQNEAQ (reference sequence). CDR3 size: 15 residues. The variable domain in full, completed from reference TRBV7-9 and TRBJ2-1, reads DTGVSQNPRHKITKRGQNVTFRCDPISEHNRLYWYRQTLGQGPEFLTYFQNEAQLEKSRLLSDRFSAERPKGSFSTLEIQRTEQGDSAMYLCASSPTSSSYNEQFFGPGTRLTVL.

The V call is TRBV11-2, the J call TRBJ1-2, with a tentative D call TRBD1 (5 bases). The CDR3 is 13 residues long. The V end lost 6 bases, the J end lost 8 bases, and 16 bases lay between the germline ends. The germline CDR1 and CDR2 sequences are SGHAT and FQNNGV. CDR3 region: CASSWGRVRGYTF. The DNA for the CDR3 is TGTGCCAGCAGTTGGGGCAGGGTCAGGGGCTACACCTTC.

The chain has TRBV5-4 and TRBJ2-1, with 11 nucleotides matching TRBD2. V lost 4 bases, J lost 5 bases, and 11 bases stayed unmatched. CDR1 SGHNT and CDR2 YYREEE come from the germline V gene (reference sequence). There are 17 residues in the CDR3. CDR3 region: CASSARGSGRVHNEQFF. Written as DNA, the CDR3 is TGTGCCAGCAGCGCAAGGGGTAGCGGGAGGGTCCACAATGAGCAGTTCTTC. Together with reference TRBV5-4 and TRBJ2-1, the CDR3 gives the full variable domain: ETGVTQSPTHLIKTRGQQVTLRCSSQSGHNTVSWYQQALGQGPQFIFQYYREEENGRGNFPPRFSGLQFPNYSSELNVNALELDDSALYLCASSARGSGRVHNEQFFGPGTRLTVL.

The genes are TRBV11-3 and TRBJ1-6, with D possibly being TRBD1 (6 bases). CDR1 SGHNT and CDR2 YENEEA come from the germline V gene. The V gene lost 4 bases and the J gene lost 7 bases, with 11 bases spanning the gap. The CDR3 is 14 residues long. The CDR3 protein is CASSSGHPNSPLHF. CDR3 in DNA: TGTGCCAGCAGCTCGGGACACCCAAATTCACCCCTCCACTTT. Variable domain in full (rest from reference TRBV11-3 and TRBJ1-6): EAGVVQSPRYKIIEKKQPVAFWCNPISGHNTLYWYLQNLGQGPELLIRYENEEAVDDSQLPKDRFSAERLKGVDSTLKIQPAELGDSAVYLCASSSGHPNSPLHFGNGTRLTVT.

The genes are TRBV27 and TRBJ1-5; 8 nucleotides align to TRBD1. Per the germline V gene, CDR1 is MNHEY and CDR2 is SMNVEV (reference sequence). Trimming cost V 5 bases and J 1 base; bases outside gene matches: 7. This CDR3 region has 16 residues. The CDR3 reads CASSANRGMSNQPQHF. CDR3 nucleotide sequence: TGTGCCAGCAGTGCCAACAGGGGGATGAGCAATCAGCCCCAGCATTTT.

J is TRBJ2-7 and V is TRBV5-4; D gene uncertain. The ends were cut back, 0 bases at V and 5 bases at J, with 12 bases in the middle. Germline assignment: CDR1 SGHNT and CDR2 YYREEE (reference sequence). The CDR3 is made up of 14 amino acids. The CDR3 nucleotides are TGTGCCAGCAGCTTGGGCAGCGTCCTACACGAGCAGTACTTC. It yields the protein CASSLGSVLHEQYF.

V and J are TRBV7-8 and TRBJ2-1, with TRBD2 identical over 10 bases. The junction had 3 bases not matched to a gene; V was cut back by 3 bases and J by 1 base. The CDR3 length is 16 residues. Germline V CDR1 and CDR2: SGHVS, FQNEAQ. DNA of the CDR3: TGTGCCAGCAGCTTCGGGACTAGCGTGTCCTACAATGAGCAGTTCTTC. Residues: CASSFGTSVSYNEQFF.

This chain connects TRBV9 to TRBJ1-2; 7 nucleotides agree with TRBD1. The CDR3 has 14 amino acids. Germline CDR1 and CDR2: SGDLS and YYNGEE. V trimming: 3 bases; J trimming: 5 bases; junction bases outside the gene matches: 7. CDR3 in DNA: TGTGCCAGCAGCGCCGGGACAGCCGATTATGGCTACACCTTC. This codes for CASSAGTADYGYTF.

This sequence joins TRBV11-2 and TRBJ2-1, with TRBD2 identical over 7 bases. This CDR3 has 15 residues. The V gene's germline CDR1 is SGHAT and CDR2 FQNNGV. V lost 3 bases, J lost 7 bases, and 9 bases stayed unmatched. The CDR3 region is CASSFPGLVGNEQFF. The CDR3 DNA follows: TGTGCCAGCAGCTTTCCCGGACTAGTAGGGAATGAGCAGTTCTTC. Full variable domain (missing parts from reference TRBV11-2 and TRBJ2-1): EAGVAQSPRYKIIEKRQSVAFWCNPISGHATLYWYQQILGQGPKLLIQFQNNGVVDDSQLPKDRFSAERLKGVDSTLKIQPAKLEDSAVYLCASSFPGLVGNEQFFGPGTRLTVL.

The gene calls are TRBV10-2 and TRBJ1-4, with 8 bases aligning to TRBD1. In germline, CDR1 is WSHSY, CDR2 SAAADI. The CDR3 length is 15 residues. J gave up 7 bases and V 6 bases, and 10 bases lay outside the gene matches. The CDR3 sequence is CASSGLGQGGEKLFF. For the CDR3, the DNA is TGCGCCAGCAGCGGCCTAGGACAGGGAGGTGAAAAACTGTTTTTT.

The J gene is TRBJ1-6, the V gene TRBV27, with D possibly TRBD1 on 5 matching bases. The CDR3 is 15 amino acids. Germline CDR1 and CDR2: MNHEY and SMNVEV (reference sequence). Deletions cut 2 bases from V and 9 bases from J, with 14 bases between. The DNA of the CDR3 is TGTGCCAGCAGTTTAATACCGGGGGTGGGTTCACCCCTCCACTTT. It is translated as CASSLIPGVGSPLHF.